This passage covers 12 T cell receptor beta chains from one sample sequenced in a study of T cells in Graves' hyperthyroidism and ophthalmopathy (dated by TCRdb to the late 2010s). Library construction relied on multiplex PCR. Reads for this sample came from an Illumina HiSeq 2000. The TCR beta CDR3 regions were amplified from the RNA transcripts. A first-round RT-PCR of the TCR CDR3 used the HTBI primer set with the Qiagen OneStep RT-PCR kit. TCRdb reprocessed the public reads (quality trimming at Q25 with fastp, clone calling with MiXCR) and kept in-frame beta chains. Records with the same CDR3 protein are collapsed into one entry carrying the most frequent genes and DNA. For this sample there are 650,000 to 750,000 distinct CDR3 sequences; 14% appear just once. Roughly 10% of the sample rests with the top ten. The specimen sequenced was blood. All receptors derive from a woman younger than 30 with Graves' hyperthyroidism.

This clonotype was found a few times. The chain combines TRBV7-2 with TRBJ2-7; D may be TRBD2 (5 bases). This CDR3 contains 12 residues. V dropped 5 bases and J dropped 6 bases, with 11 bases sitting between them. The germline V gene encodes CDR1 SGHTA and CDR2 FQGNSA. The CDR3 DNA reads TGTGCCAGCAGCAAAAACGGGGTCGAGCAGTACTTC. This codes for CASSKNGVEQYF.

CDR3 bases: TGTGCTAGTGGTTTGGGAAGAGCAGAGACCCAGTACTTC. Protein: CASGLGRAETQYF. The rearrangement links TRBV12-5 to TRBJ2-5; D gene ambiguous. V dropped 1 base and J dropped 4 bases, with 7 bases sitting between them. The length of the CDR3 is 13 residues. The germline V gene encodes CDR1 LGHNT and CDR2 FRNRAP.

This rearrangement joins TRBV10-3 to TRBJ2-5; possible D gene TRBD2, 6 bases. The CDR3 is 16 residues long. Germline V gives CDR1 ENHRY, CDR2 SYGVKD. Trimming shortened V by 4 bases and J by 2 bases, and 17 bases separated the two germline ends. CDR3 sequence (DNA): TGTGCCATCAGTGGGTCCCCGGGAGAGGGGCAAGAGACCCAGTACTTC. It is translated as CAISGSPGEGQETQYF.

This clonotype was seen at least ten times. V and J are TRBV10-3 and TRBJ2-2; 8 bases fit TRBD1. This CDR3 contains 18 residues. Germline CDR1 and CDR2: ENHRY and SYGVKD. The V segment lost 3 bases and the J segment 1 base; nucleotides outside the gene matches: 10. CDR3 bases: TGTGCCATCAGTGACCCGACCGGGACAGGAAAGAACACCGGGGAGCTGTTTTTT. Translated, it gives CAISDPTGTGKNTGELFF.

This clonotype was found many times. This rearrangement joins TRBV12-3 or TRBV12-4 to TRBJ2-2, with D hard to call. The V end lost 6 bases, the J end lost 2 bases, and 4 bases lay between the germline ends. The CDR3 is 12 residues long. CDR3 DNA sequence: TGTGCCAGCAGCTCTAACACCGGGGAGCTGTTTTTT. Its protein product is CASSSNTGELFF.

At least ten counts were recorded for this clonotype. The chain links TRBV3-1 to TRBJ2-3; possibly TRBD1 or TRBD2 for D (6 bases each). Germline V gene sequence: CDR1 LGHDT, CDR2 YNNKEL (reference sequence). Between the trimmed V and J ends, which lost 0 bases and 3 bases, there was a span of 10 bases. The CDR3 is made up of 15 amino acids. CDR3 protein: CASSQDWGATDTQYF. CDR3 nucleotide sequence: TGTGCCAGCAGCCAAGACTGGGGGGCGACAGATACGCAGTATTTT.

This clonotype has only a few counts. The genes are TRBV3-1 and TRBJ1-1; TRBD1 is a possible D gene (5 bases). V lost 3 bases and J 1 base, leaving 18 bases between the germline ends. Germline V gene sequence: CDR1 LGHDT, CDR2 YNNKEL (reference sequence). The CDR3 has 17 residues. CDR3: CASSQSLTGVTNTEAFF. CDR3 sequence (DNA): TGTGCCAGCAGCCAGAGCCTGACGGGGGTTACGAACACTGAAGCTTTCTTT.

CDR3 sequence reads: CASAFRAGRNIQYF. Written as DNA, the CDR3 is TGTGCCAGCGCCTTCCGTGCAGGGAGGAACATTCAGTACTTC. This rearrangement joins TRBV27 to TRBJ2-4; weak D call: TRBD2 (6 bases). CDR1 MNHEY and CDR2 SMNVEV come from the germline V gene (reference sequence). The CDR3 extends over 14 amino acids. V was cut by 8 bases and J by 7 bases, with 18 bases left in between.

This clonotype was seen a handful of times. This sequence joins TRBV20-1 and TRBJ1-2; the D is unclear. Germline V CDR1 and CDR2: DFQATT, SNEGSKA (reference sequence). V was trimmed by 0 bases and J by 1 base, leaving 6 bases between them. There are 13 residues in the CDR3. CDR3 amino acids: CSAREMDNYGYTF. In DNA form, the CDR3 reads TGCAGTGCTAGAGAAATGGATAACTATGGCTACACCTTC.

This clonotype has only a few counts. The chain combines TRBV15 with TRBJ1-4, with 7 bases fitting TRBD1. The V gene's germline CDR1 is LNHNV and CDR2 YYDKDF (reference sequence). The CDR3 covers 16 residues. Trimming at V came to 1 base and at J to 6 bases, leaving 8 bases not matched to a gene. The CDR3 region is CATSRGRDSADEKLFF. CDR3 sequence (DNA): TGTGCCACCAGCAGAGGACGGGACAGCGCGGATGAAAAACTGTTTTTT. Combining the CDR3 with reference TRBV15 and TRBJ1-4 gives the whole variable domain DAMVIQNPRYQVTQFGKPVTLSCSQTLNHNVMYWYQQKSSQAPKLLFHYYDKDFNNEADTPDNFQSRRPNTSFCFLDIRSPGLGDTAMYLCATSRGRDSADEKLFFGSGTQLSVL.

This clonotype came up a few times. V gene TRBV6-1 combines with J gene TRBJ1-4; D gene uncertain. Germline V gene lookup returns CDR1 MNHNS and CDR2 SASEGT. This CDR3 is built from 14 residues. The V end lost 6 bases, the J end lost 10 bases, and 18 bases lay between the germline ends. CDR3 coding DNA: TGTGCCAGCAGCATACTCGGAGAGTGGAGAAAACTGTTTTTT. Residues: CASSILGEWRKLFF.

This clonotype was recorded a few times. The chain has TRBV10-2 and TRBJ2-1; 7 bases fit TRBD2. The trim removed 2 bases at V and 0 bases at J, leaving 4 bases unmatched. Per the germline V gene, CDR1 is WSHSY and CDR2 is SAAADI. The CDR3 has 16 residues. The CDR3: CASSEGGEGSYNEQFF. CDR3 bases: TGCGCCAGCAGTGAGGGTGGGGAGGGCTCCTACAATGAGCAGTTCTTC.